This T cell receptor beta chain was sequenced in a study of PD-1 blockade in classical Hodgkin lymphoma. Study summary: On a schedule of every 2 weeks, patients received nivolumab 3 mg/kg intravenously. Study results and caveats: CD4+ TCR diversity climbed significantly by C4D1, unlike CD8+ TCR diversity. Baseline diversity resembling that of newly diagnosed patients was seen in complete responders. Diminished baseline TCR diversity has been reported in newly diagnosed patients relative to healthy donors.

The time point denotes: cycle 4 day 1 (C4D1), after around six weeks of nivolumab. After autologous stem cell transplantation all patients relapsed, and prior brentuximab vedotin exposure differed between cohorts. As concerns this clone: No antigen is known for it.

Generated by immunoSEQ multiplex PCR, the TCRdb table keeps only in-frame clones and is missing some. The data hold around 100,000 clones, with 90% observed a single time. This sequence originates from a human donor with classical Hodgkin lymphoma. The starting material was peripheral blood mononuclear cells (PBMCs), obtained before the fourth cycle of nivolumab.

Here the CDR3 DNA reads TGTGCCAGCAGAATCGACAGGGTGGCGCCCCAGCATTTT. Its protein is CASRIDRVAPQHF. The genes are TRBV2 and TRBJ1-5; 7 nucleotides match TRBD1. Trimming removed 6 bases from V and 9 bases from J; junction bases left unmatched: 8. The CDR3 totals 13 residues. In germline, CDR1 is SNHLY, CDR2 FYNNEI.